A single sample is the source of the 20 T cell receptor beta chains below, sequenced in a study of blood T cell repertoires in COVID-19. Sequencing was performed with immunoSEQ multiplex PCR; in TCRdb, only in-frame clones are kept and a portion is missing. Among 250,000 or so clones listed, 86% were seen once. The sequencing sample was made of peripheral blood. The source of these receptors is a woman in her twenties or thirties with active or convalescent COVID-19.

The chain recombines TRBV25-1 with TRBJ2-5; TRBD1 matches at 7 bases. The V and J ends lost 8 bases and 4 bases, in that order; junction bases with no gene match: 7. CDR1 is MGHDK, CDR2 SYGVNS, per germline. The CDR3 runs to 13 residues. The CDR3 loop is CASSEAGGETQYF. The CDR3 bases are TGTGCCAGCTCTGAAGCAGGGGGAGAGACCCAGTACTTC.

This clone was observed a single time. This chain links TRBV7-2 with TRBJ2-7; 8 bases match TRBD1. This CDR3 spans 15 amino acids. V trimming: 5 bases; J trimming: 0 bases; junction bases outside the gene matches: 6. Germline CDR1 and CDR2: SGHTA and FQGNSA. CDR3: CASSLWTGPSYEQYF. DNA of the CDR3: TGTGCCAGCAGCCTCTGGACAGGGCCCTCCTACGAGCAGTACTTC.

The gene calls are TRBV9 and TRBJ1-6, with 8 bases identical to TRBD1. The length of the CDR3 is 16 residues. The germline gives CDR1 SGDLS, CDR2 YYNGEE. Losses at the gene ends were 0 bases for V and 4 bases for J; bases not matched to a gene: 3. The CDR3 protein is CASSVDNRGYNSPLHF. The CDR3 nucleotides are TGTGCCAGCAGCGTAGATAACAGGGGGTATAATTCACCCCTCCACTTT.

The gene calls are TRBV10-2 and TRBJ2-1; TRBD1 matches at 8 bases. The CDR3 contains 15 residues. CDR1 is WSHSY, CDR2 SAAADI, per germline. After removal of 6 bases from V and 4 bases from J, the junction contained 8 bases not matched to a gene. For the CDR3, the DNA is TGCGCCAGCAGCCTACAGGGGGGATCTTACAATGAGCAGTTCTTC. Translated, it gives CASSLQGGSYNEQFF.

A few counts support this clone. The chain carries TRBV4-1 and TRBJ1-1; TRBD1 agrees at 7 bases. The CDR3 has 15 amino acids. CDR1 is MGHRA and CDR2 is YSYEKL in the germline V gene. V lost 2 bases to trimming and J lost 7 bases; unmatched junction nucleotides: 10. The CDR3 nucleotides read TGCGCCAGCAGCCAATCCCCGACAGGGTACGGTGAAGCTTTCTTT. Translating it yields CASSQSPTGYGEAFF.

This chain connects TRBV12-3 or TRBV12-4 to TRBJ1-2; 10 bases match TRBD1. This CDR3 is built from 13 residues. The V and J ends lost 5 bases and 5 bases, in that order; junction bases with no gene match: 2. The CDR3 protein is CASSVGQGYGYTF. DNA of the CDR3: TGTGCCAGCAGTGTGGGACAGGGGTATGGCTACACCTTC.

V usage is TRBV5-6 and J usage is TRBJ1-2; no clear D. V was clipped by 1 base and J by 2 bases, with 9 bases between them. The CDR3 sequence is 14 residues long. Germline CDR1 and CDR2: SGHDT and YYEEEE. The CDR3 protein is CASSLPGANYGYTF. The CDR3 region has the DNA TGTGCCAGCAGCTTGCCGGGTGCCAACTATGGCTACACCTTC.

The chain employs TRBV14 and TRBJ2-5, with 7 bases matching TRBD2. Germline CDR1 and CDR2: SGHDN and FVKESK. V was clipped by 0 bases and J by 1 base; unmatched bases: 11. The CDR3 extends over 18 amino acids. CDR3 DNA sequence: TGTGCCAGCAGCCAAGAAATTTTCGGAGCGGGGACCCAAGAGACCCAGTACTTC. Translating it yields CASSQEIFGAGTQETQYF.

The chain links TRBV27 to TRBJ2-5; 9 bases align to TRBD2. The length of the CDR3 is 17 residues. With 2 bases clipped from V and 3 bases from J, the junction kept 10 bases outside the gene matches. Per the germline V gene, CDR1 is MNHEY and CDR2 is SMNVEV (reference sequence). CDR3 protein: CASSLRGPSGVEETQYF. Here the CDR3 DNA reads TGTGCCAGCAGTTTACGGGGACCTAGCGGGGTGGAAGAGACCCAGTACTTC.

The chain couples TRBV30 to TRBJ2-2, with 10 bases fitting TRBD2. V trimming: 4 bases; J trimming: 5 bases; junction bases outside the gene matches: 10. The germline gives CDR1 GTSNPN, CDR2 SVGIG (reference sequence). The CDR3 totals 16 residues. CDR3 sequence: CAWTSGGGAGTGELFF. The DNA of the CDR3 is TGTGCCTGGACCAGCGGGGGGGGCGCGGGAACCGGGGAGCTGTTTTTT. The full variable domain, completed using reference TRBV30 and TRBJ2-2, is SQTIHQWPATLVQPVGSPLSLECTVEGTSNPNLYWYRQAAGRGLQLLFYSVGIGQISSEVPQNLSASRPQDRQFILSSKKLLLSDSGFYLCAWTSGGGAGTGELFFGEGSRLTVL.

DNA for the CDR3: TGTGCCAGCAGTGACTCGAGAGGTAGGCGGAACAATTCACCCCTCCACTTT. Its protein product is CASSDSRGRRNNSPLHF. This chain joins TRBV6-4 and TRBJ1-6; D is unclear. The CDR3 covers 17 residues. V was shortened by 0 bases and J by 7 bases, with 16 bases between the two germline ends. CDR1 and CDR2 (germline): MRHNA, SNTAGT.

As DNA, the CDR3 is TGCGCCAGCAGCCTCCCCACTAGCGGGGGCAGAGGGGAGCTGTTTTTT. Translation gives CASSLPTSGGRGELFF. The chain has TRBV5-1 and TRBJ2-2; TRBD2 aligns across 11 bases. The J segment lost 8 bases and the V segment lost 4 bases, leaving 10 bases of the junction unmatched. CDR1 SGHRS and CDR2 YFSETQ come from the germline V gene. The length of the CDR3 is 16 residues.

This rearrangement joins TRBV5-3 to TRBJ2-1, with 11 positions matching TRBD2. TRBV5-3 is assigned to the ORF class and has an uncertain function. The CDR3 spans 17 residues. The junction had 14 bases not matched to a gene; V was cut back by 4 bases and J by 8 bases. The CDR3 nucleotides are TGTGCCAGAAGCCTACTAGCGGGGGAGAGGGTTTGGGATGAGCAGTTCTTC. Translating gives CARSLLAGERVWDEQFF.

The chain links TRBV7-2 to TRBJ2-7, with 10 positions matching TRBD2. CDR1 SGHTA and CDR2 FQGNSA come from the germline V gene. The junction had 10 bases not matched to a gene; V was cut back by 2 bases and J by 3 bases. This CDR3 is 17 amino acids long. The CDR3 reads CASSLRLAGAPFYEQYF. The CDR3 region has the DNA TGTGCCAGCAGCTTAAGGCTAGCGGGGGCCCCCTTCTACGAGCAGTACTTC.

This clone appeared once. V is TRBV5-1 and J is TRBJ2-1; D perhaps matches TRBD2 (5 bases). The ends were cut back, 2 bases at V and 7 bases at J, with 13 bases in the middle. The CDR3 has 14 residues. The germline CDR1 and CDR2 sequences are SGHRS and YFSETQ. CDR3 residues: CASSLPEVMNEQFF. For the CDR3, the DNA is TGCGCCAGCAGCTTACCGGAGGTAATGAATGAGCAGTTCTTC.

This chain joins TRBV6-6 and TRBJ2-1; TRBD1 aligns across 8 bases. CDR1 is MNHNY, CDR2 SVGAGI, per germline (reference sequence). V shed 7 bases, J shed 1 base, and the junction held 6 bases outside the gene matches. The CDR3 spans 15 residues. For the CDR3, the DNA is TGTGCCAGCACCAGGGGGACAGGATCCTACAATGAGCAGTTCTTC. Residues: CASTRGTGSYNEQFF.

The chain has TRBV21-1 and TRBJ1-3. TRBV21-1 is listed as a pseudogene. The CDR3 spans 16 residues. The CDR3, as DNA: TGTGCCAGCCCACCCCGGGGGGCCACCTCTGGAAACACCATATATTTT. This codes for CASPPRGATSGNTIYF.

The chain uses TRBV7-3 and TRBJ2-1, with TRBD2 identical over 15 bases. The trim removed 0 bases at V and 6 bases at J, leaving 3 bases unmatched. This CDR3 is built from 17 residues. Germline CDR1 is SGHTA and CDR2 is FQGTGA. The CDR3 DNA reads as TGTGCCAGCAGCTTAACGGGACTAGCGGGGGGAGGCAATGAGCAGTTCTTC. Residues: CASSLTGLAGGGNEQFF.

V gene TRBV29-1 combines with J gene TRBJ1-1; 7 nucleotides align to TRBD1. The CDR3 spans 12 residues. Germline trimming cut 7 bases from V and 10 bases from J; bases unmatched to any gene: 12. Germline lookup yields CDR1 SQVTM and CDR2 ANQGSEA. The CDR3 bases are TGCAGCGCCTCATTGCCTCAGGGGGGAGCTTTCTTT. As protein: CSASLPQGGAFF.

The CDR3 sequence: CASSPMGARGFWETQYF. As DNA, the CDR3 is TGTGCCAGCAGCCCCATGGGGGCGAGGGGGTTCTGGGAGACCCAGTACTTC. The chain links TRBV13 to TRBJ2-5, with D possibly TRBD1 on 6 matching bases. Trimming removed 5 bases at V and 5 bases at J, with 24 bases between. The CDR3 runs 17 residues. Germline-derived CDR1 and CDR2 are PRHDT and FYEKMQ (reference sequence).